The T cell receptor (beta chain) under discussion was sequenced for a study of cytomegalovirus exposure and HLA in healthy donors. Worth noting for this clone: The target antigen is unknown.

Germline values: CDR1 WSHSY, CDR2 SAAADI. Deletions cut 3 bases from V and 0 bases from J, with 7 bases between. The CDR3 has 14 amino acids. The PCR employed 60 Vbeta primers together with 13 Jbeta primers. The protocol was immunoSEQ multiplex PCR, while the TCRdb copy is restricted to in-frame clones and leaves out a portion. The table lists around 150,000 clones, less than 85% of them singletons, with 4.3% in the top ten. Whole-study results and caveats: Under in vitro conditions, a few CMV-associated chains were confirmed as specific for CMV antigens.

The gene calls are TRBV10-2 and TRBJ2-3; D is possibly TRBD2 (5 bases). The material sequenced was PBMCs. The sequence was obtained from a man aged 35-49 years in good health and CMV-seronegative. Here the CDR3 reads CASSDRGSTDTQYF. In DNA, the CDR3 is TGCGCCAGCAGTGACCGCGGGAGCACAGATACGCAGTATTTT.